The 11 T cell receptor beta chains reported below all come from one sample, sequenced in a study of control samples from healthy donors and cancer patients. Measured with immunoSEQ multiplex PCR; TCRdb has only the in-frame clones, and not every one. The sample has some 110,000 clones; 88% are singletons. Sequenced material: blood. These receptors all stem from a woman in her 70s in good health.

The table lists this clone with a count of one. The genes are TRBV4-1 and TRBJ2-5; 8 bases line up with TRBD2. J was trimmed by 4 bases and V by 1 base; bases with no gene match: 5. The germline V gene encodes CDR1 MGHRA and CDR2 YSYEKL. The length of the CDR3 is 15 residues. The DNA for the CDR3 is TGCGCCAGCAGCCAAGGGATGGCGGGGGGAGAGACCCAGTACTTC. Amino acids: CASSQGMAGGETQYF.

The V call is TRBV20-1, the J call TRBJ1-1; maybe TRBD1 (5 bases). Trimming took off 4 bases at V and 7 bases at J, with 10 bases between the two ends. There are 11 residues in the CDR3. Per the germline V gene, CDR1 is DFQATT and CDR2 is SNEGSKA (reference sequence). CDR3 sequence (DNA): TGCAGTGCTAAAGGACATATTGAAGCTTTCTTT. The encoded protein is CSAKGHIEAFF.

The chain carries TRBV10-3 and TRBJ2-3, with D maybe TRBD2 (6 bases). This CDR3 is built from 15 residues. Per the germline V gene, CDR1 is ENHRY and CDR2 is SYGVKD. Trimming removed 3 bases from V and 4 bases from J, with 14 bases in between. The CDR3 loop reads CAISEVLATSDTQYF. For the CDR3, the DNA is TGTGCCATCAGTGAAGTACTAGCAACCTCAGATACGCAGTATTTT.

On this clone itself: This same CDR3 is encoded by further DNA sequences in the sample. The CDR3 nucleotides are TGCAGCGTCGAGGGGGATACAGATACGCAGTATTTT. It yields the protein CSVEGDTDTQYF. The chain couples TRBV29-1 to TRBJ2-3, with D tentatively TRBD1 (6 bases). CDR1 is SQVTM, CDR2 ANQGSEA, per germline. With 6 bases removed from V and 3 bases from J, the gap between germline ends came to 10 bases. This CDR3 contains 12 residues.

This chain joins TRBV7-2 and TRBJ2-7; 11 bases line up with TRBD1. Trimming removed 4 bases from V and 0 bases from J; junction bases left unmatched: 8. Germline V gene data show CDR1 as SGHTA and CDR2 as FQGNSA. The CDR3 is 17 residues long. This CDR3 reads CASSYRGGQGASYEQYF. The CDR3 DNA is TGTGCCAGCAGCTACCGGGGCGGACAGGGGGCCTCCTACGAGCAGTACTTC.

The chain joins TRBV21-1 to TRBJ2-1; the table assigns TRBD1, which was not confirmed against the DNA. TRBV21-1 is a pseudogene. The CDR3 runs to 16 residues. Here the CDR3 reads CASSTGQGLHYNEQFF. The CDR3 DNA reads TGTGCCAGCAGCACAGGACAGGGCCTCCACTACAATGAGCAGTTCTTC.

V and J are TRBV5-1 and TRBJ2-7, with 8 bases that match TRBD1. CDR1 is SGHRS and CDR2 is YFSETQ in the germline V gene. CDR3 size: 17 residues. J lost 4 bases, V lost 0 bases, and 12 bases had no gene match. The CDR3 DNA is TGCGCCAGCAGCTTGGGCCCCGCGGGACAGGAGGTGTACGAGCAGTACTTC. Its protein product is CASSLGPAGQEVYEQYF.

This chain joins TRBV7-9 and TRBJ2-1, with a possible D match to TRBD2 (7 bases). V was clipped by 6 bases and J by 8 bases, with 17 bases between them. CDR3 length equals 14 residues. The V gene's germline CDR1 is SEHNR and CDR2 FQNEAQ (reference sequence). The CDR3 DNA is TGTGCCAGCAGGACTGAGACGGGGGGCCATGAGCAGTTCTTC. Protein sequence: CASRTETGGHEQFF.

This chain uses TRBV10-3 with TRBJ1-1; a weak D match, TRBD1 (5 bases). Germline lookup yields CDR1 ENHRY and CDR2 SYGVKD. There are 14 residues in the CDR3. Trimming removed 2 bases at V and 7 bases at J, with 14 bases between. The CDR3 DNA reads TGTGCCATCAGTGAGAGGACATCCGGAGGTGAAGCTTTCTTT. This codes for CAISERTSGGEAFF.

This clone occurred once. The CDR3 protein is CASSDHSAREGYTF. The CDR3 coding sequence is TGCGCCAGCAGCGATCACAGTGCTCGCGAGGGCTACACCTTC. V gene TRBV5-1 combines with J gene TRBJ1-2, with D hard to call. Germline CDR1 SGHRS, CDR2 YFSETQ. The CDR3 is 14 residues long. V was clipped by 4 bases and J by 8 bases, with 18 bases between them.

The chain employs TRBV7-2 and TRBJ2-7; no reliable D call. This CDR3 is 15 amino acids long. Germline CDR1 is SGHTA and CDR2 is FQGNSA. The V and J ends lost 5 bases and 2 bases respectively, with 16 bases between them. The CDR3: CASSPRPGSTYEQYF. CDR3 in DNA: TGTGCCAGCAGCCCCCGTCCGGGTTCCACCTACGAGCAGTACTTC.